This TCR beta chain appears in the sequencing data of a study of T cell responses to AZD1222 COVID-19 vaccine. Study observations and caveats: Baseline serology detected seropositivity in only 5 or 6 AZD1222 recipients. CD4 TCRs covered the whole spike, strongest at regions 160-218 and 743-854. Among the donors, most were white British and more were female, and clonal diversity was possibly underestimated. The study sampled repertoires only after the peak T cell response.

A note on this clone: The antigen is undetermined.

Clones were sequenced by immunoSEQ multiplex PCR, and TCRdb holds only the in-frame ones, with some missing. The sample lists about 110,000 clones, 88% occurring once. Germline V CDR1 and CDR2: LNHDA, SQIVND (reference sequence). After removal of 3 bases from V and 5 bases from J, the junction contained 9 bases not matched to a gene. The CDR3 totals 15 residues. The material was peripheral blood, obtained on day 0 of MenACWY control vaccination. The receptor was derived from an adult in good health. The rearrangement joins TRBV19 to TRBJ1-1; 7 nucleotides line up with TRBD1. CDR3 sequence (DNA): TGTGCCAGTAGTATGTACCCAGGGGGTAGGACTGAAGCTTTCTTT. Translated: CASSMYPGGRTEAFF. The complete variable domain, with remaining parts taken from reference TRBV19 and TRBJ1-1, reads DGGITQSPKYLFRKEGQNVTLSCEQNLNHDAMYWYRQDPGQGLRLIYYSQIVNDFQKGDIAEGYSVSREKKESFPLTVTSAQKNPTAFYLCASSMYPGGRTEAFFGQGTRLTVV.